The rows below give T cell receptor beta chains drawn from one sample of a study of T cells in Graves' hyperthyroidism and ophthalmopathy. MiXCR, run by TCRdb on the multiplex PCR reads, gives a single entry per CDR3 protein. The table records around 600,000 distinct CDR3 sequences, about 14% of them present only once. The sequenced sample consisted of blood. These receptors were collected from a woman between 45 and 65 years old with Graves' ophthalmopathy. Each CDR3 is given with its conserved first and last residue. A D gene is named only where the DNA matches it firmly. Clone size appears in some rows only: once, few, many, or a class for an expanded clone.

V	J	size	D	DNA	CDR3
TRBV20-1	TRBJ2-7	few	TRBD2	TGCAGTGCTAGAGATTCGATCGGGAGGTTCCACGAGCAGTACTTC	CSARDSIGRFHEQYF
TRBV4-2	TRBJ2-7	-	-	TGTGCCAGCAGCCAGGGACATACCTACGAGCAGTACTTC	CASSQGHTYEQYF
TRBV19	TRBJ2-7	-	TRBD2	TGTGCCAGTAAGTTCGCTAGCGGAGATTACGAGCAGTACTTC	CASKFASGDYEQYF
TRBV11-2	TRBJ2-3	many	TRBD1	TGTGCCAGCAGCCGACAGGGTTATACGCAGTATTTT	CASSRQGYTQYF
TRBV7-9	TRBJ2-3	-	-	TGTGCCAGCAGCTGGGCTAGTATAGGTACGCAGTATTTT	CASSWASIGTQYF
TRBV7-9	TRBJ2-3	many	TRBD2	TGTGCCAGCAGCCAGACTAGCGGGGTCACAGATACGCAGTATTTT	CASSQTSGVTDTQYF
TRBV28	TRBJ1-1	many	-	TGTGCCAGCAGTTTCTTGGGGGAGGGTGAAGCTTTCTTT	CASSFLGEGEAFF
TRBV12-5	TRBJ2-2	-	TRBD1	TGTGCTAGTGGTCTTGGACAGGGGGACACCGGGGAGCTGTTTTTT	CASGLGQGDTGELFF
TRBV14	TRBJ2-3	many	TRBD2	TGTGCCAGCAGCCCGACCTTGGGACTAGCGGGAGGGCACGGCACAGATACGCAGTATTTT	CASSPTLGLAGGHGTDTQYF
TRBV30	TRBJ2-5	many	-	TGTGCCTGGAGTTTGGGTTGGCAAGAGACCCAGTACTTC	CAWSLGWQETQYF
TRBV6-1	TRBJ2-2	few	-	TGTGCCAGCACCCAACGCGGGGAGCTGTTTTTT	CASTQRGELFF
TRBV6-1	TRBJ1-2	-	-	TGTGCCAGCAGTGAAATCCAGGGCGAAGGCTACACCTTC	CASSEIQGEGYTF
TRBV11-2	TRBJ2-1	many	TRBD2	TGTGCCAGCAGCATAACTCAGGCGGGAGCAAACAATGAGCAGTTCTTC	CASSITQAGANNEQFF
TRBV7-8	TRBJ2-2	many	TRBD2	TGTGCCAGCAGCCGCGGGACTAGCGGGAGCACCGGGGAGCTGTTTTTT	CASSRGTSGSTGELFF
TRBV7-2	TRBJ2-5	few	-	TGTGCCAGCAGCTTGGGAGCGTGGTACCAAGAGGCCCAGTACTTC	CASSLGAWYQEAQYF
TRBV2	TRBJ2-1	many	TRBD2	TGTGCCAGCAGTGACGAAGCGGGGAATGAGCAGTTCTTC	CASSDEAGNEQFF
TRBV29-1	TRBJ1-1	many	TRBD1	TGCAGCGTTGTCAGGACAGGGGAGAACACTGAAGCTTTCTTT	CSVVRTGENTEAFF
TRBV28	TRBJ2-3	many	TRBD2	TGTGCCAGCAGTTTACTGGTGACTAGCGGGAGTAGGTCAGATACGCAGTATTTT	CASSLLVTSGSRSDTQYF
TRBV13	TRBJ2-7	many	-	TGTGCCAGCAGCGCCACAGGATACGAGCAGTACTTC	CASSATGYEQYF
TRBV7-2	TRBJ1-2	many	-	TGTGCCAGCAGCTTAGCGACCAGCTATGGCTACACCTTC	CASSLATSYGYTF
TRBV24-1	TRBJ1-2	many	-	TGTGCCACCAGTGATGTTGGGGGCGGCTACACCTTC	CATSDVGGGYTF
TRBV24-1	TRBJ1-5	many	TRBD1	TGTGCCACCAGTGAGAGGGACAGGGATAATCAGCCCCAGCATTTT	CATSERDRDNQPQHF
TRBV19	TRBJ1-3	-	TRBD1	TGTGCCAGTAGTAGGCAACGGGACAGCCACTCTGGAAACACCATATATTTT	CASSRQRDSHSGNTIYF
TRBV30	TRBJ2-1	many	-	TGTGCCTGGAGTGTACGGCAAGATGAGCAGTTCTTC	CAWSVRQDEQFF
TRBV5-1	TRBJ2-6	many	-	TGCGCCAGCAGCTCGCCCGTGGGCTCTGGGGCCAACGTCCTGACTTTC	CASSSPVGSGANVLTF
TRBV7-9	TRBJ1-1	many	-	TGTGCCAGCAGCCCAGACTTTTCCCTAGCCACTGAAGCTTTCTTT	CASSPDFSLATEAFF
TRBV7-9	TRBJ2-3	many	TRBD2	TGTGCCAGCAGCTCCCGGACTAGCGGGAGGGCCACAGATACGCAGTATTTT	CASSSRTSGRATDTQYF
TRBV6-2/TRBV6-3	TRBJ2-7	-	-	TGTGCCAGCAGTTACTCGCTCCAGGGGTTCTACGAGCAGTACTTC	CASSYSLQGFYEQYF
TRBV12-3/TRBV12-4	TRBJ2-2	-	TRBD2	TGTGCCAGCGGGACTAGCGGCACCGGGGAGCTGTTTTTT	CASGTSGTGELFF
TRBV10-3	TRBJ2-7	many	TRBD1	TGTGCCATCAGTGGGACAGGGGGCCCCTACGAGCAGTACTTC	CAISGTGGPYEQYF
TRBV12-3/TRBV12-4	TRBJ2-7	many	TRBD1	TGTGCCAGCAGATCTACAGGGGAACCTGCCTACGAGCAGTACTTC	CASRSTGEPAYEQYF
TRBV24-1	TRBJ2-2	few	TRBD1	TGTGCCACCAGTGACCCGGGACAGGGGAAGACCGGGGAGCTGTTTTTT	CATSDPGQGKTGELFF
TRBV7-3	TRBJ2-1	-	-	TGTGCCAGCAGCTTAGGGAACTCCTTATCGGAGCAGTTCTTC	CASSLGNSLSEQFF
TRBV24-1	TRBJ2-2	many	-	TGTGCCACCAGTGATTCGCCACGGGGCAACACCGGGGAGCTGTTTTTT	CATSDSPRGNTGELFF
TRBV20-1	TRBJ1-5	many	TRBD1	TGCAGTGCTAGAACCGGGACAGCTAATCAGCCCCAGCATTTT	CSARTGTANQPQHF